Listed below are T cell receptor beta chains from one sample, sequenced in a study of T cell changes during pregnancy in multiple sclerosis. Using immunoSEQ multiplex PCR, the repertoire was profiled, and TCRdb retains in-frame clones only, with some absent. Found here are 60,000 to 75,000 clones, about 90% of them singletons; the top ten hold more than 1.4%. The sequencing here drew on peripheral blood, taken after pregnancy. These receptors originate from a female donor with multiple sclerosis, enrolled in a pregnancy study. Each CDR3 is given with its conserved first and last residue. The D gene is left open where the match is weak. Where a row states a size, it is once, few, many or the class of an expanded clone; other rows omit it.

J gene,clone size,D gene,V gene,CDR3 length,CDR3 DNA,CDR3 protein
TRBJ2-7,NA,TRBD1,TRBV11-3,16,TGTGCCAGCAGCCCAGGAGGGGGACAGGGGACCTACGAGCAGTACTTC,CASSPGGGQGTYEQYF
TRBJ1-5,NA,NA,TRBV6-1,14,TGTGCCAGCAGCTTAACAGGGATCAGTCAGCCCCAGCATTTT,CASSLTGISQPQHF
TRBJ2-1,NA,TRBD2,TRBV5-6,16,TGTGCCAGCAGCAGCCTACTGGCGGGAGGGTACAATGAGCAGTTCTTC,CASSSLLAGGYNEQFF
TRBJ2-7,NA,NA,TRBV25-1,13,TGTGCCAGGGGGCTCGGTTTCGGGTACGAGCAGTACTTC,CARGLGFGYEQYF
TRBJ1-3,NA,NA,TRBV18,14,TGTGCCAGCTCAAACGGAGCGGCTGGAAACACCATATATTTT,CASSNGAAGNTIYF
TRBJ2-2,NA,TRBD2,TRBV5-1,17,TGCGCCAGCAGTCGCGGGACTAGCGGGAGAGGTTCCGGGGAGCTGTTTTTT,CASSRGTSGRGSGELFF
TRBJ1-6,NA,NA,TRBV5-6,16,TGTGCCAGCAGCTTGGGGAGTAGCTCCTATAATTCACCCCTCCACTTT,CASSLGSSSYNSPLHF
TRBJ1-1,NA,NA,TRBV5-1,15,TGCGCCAGCAGCTTAGGGGACTTAAGGGACACTGAAGCTTTCTTT,CASSLGDLRDTEAFF
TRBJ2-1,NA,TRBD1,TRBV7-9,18,TGTGCCAGCAGCTTAGACAGGGGTCCCGAATCCTCCTACAATGAGCAGTTCTTC,CASSLDRGPESSYNEQFF
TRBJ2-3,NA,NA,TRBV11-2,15,TGTGCCAGCAGCTTAGATATAACAGGGATAGATACGCAGTATTTT,CASSLDITGIDTQYF
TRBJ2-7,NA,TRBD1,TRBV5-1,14,TGCGCCAGCAGCTTGGTGACAGGGAAGTACGAGCAGTACTTC,CASSLVTGKYEQYF
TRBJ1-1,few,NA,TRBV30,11,TGTGCCTTTGGATGGACTGCTGAAGCTTTCTTT,CAFGWTAEAFF
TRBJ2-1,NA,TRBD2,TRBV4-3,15,TGCGCCAGCAGCCAAGACGGGAGGGCCGACAATGAGCAGTTCTTC,CASSQDGRADNEQFF
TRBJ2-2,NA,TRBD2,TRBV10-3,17,TGTGCCATCAGTGAGTCGATGGGGGGGGCGAACACCGGGGAGCTGTTTTTT,CAISESMGGANTGELFF
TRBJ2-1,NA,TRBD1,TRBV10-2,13,TGCGCCAGCACAGACAGGGAAAGGAATGAGCAGTTCTTC,CASTDRERNEQFF
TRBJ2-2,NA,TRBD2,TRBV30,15,TGTGCCCGAGGACTAGCGGGAGCGAACACCGGGGAGCTGTTTTTT,CARGLAGANTGELFF
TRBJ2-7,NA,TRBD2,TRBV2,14,TGTGCCAGCACCTTTAGCGGGAGCGGGGGCGAGCAGTACTTC,CASTFSGSGGEQYF
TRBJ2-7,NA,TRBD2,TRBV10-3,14,TGTGCCATCAGTGAGACCGGGGGGGGAAGAGAGCAGTACTTC,CAISETGGGREQYF
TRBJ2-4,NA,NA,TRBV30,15,TGTGCCTGGAGTGTAGCCAGGAAGGAAGAAAACATTCAGTACTTC,CAWSVARKEENIQYF
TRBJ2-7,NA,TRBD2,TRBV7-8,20,TGTGCCAGCAGCCCGACTAGCGGGACGAGACGTCGGGGGGTTACCTACGAGCAGTACTTC,CASSPTSGTRRRGVTYEQYF
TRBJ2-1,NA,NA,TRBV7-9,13,TGTGCCAGCAGTTCCCCCCCCGTATTGGAGCAGTTCTTC,CASSSPPVLEQFF
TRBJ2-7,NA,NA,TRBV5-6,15,TGTGCCAGCAGCTTGTACGGGAGAGGAGGGTACGAGCAGTACTTC,CASSLYGRGGYEQYF
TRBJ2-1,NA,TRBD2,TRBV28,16,TGTGCCAGCAGTACTAGCGGGACAGTCTCCTACAATGAGCAGTTCTTC,CASSTSGTVSYNEQFF
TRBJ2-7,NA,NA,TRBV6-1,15,TGTGCCAGCACCCAACCGGGGGCCCACGGGGGGGAGCAGTACTTC,CASTQPGAHGGEQYF
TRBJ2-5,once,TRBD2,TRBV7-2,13,TGTGCCAGCAGCCAGCGGGAGCGGGAGACCCAGTACTTC,CASSQRERETQYF
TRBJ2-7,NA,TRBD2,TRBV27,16,TGTGCCAGCAGTTTCGTGACTAGCGAGAAAACCTACGAGCAGTACTTC,CASSFVTSEKTYEQYF
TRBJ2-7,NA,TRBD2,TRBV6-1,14,TGTGCCAGCAGTGTTAGCGGGGGCCTCATCGAGCAGTACTTC,CASSVSGGLIEQYF
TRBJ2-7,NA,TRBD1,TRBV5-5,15,TGTGCCAGCAGCTTGGATGGCAGGGGGCGAGCGGAGCAGTACTTC,CASSLDGRGRAEQYF
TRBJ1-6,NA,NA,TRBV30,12,TGTGCCTGGAGTGAGGGGATTTCACCCCTCCACTTT,CAWSEGISPLHF
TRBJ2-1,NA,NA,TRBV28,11,TGTGCCAGCAGCCAGTACAATGAGCAGTTCTTC,CASSQYNEQFF
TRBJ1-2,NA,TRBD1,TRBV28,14,TGTGCCAGCAGTTTAGGAGGGGGCGGCTATGGCTACACCTTC,CASSLGGGGYGYTF
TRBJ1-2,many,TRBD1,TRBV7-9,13,TGTGCCAGCAGCTTAACAGGGGTAGATGGCTACACCTTC,CASSLTGVDGYTF
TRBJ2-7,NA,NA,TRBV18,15,TGTGCCAGCTCAGATAGCCGAGGGCACTCCTACGAGCAGTACTTC,CASSDSRGHSYEQYF
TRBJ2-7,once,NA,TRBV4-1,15,TGCGCCAGCAGCCAAGACGAGGCGGAGCCTTACGAGCAGTACTTC,CASSQDEAEPYEQYF
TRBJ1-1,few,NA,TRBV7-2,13,TGTGCCAGCAGCCCTCAGACAGGAGCTGAAGCTTTCTTT,CASSPQTGAEAFF
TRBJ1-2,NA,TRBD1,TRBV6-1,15,TGTGCCAGCAGGCCGGGACAGGGGGTAACCTATGGCTACACCTTC,CASRPGQGVTYGYTF
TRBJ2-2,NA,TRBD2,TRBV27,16,TGTGCCAGCAGTAAGGCTAGCGGCGGTGACACCGGGGAGCTGTTTTTT,CASSKASGGDTGELFF
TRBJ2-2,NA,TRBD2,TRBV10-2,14,TGCGCCAGCAGGGGGGGGATTAACACCGGGGAGCTGTTTTTT,CASRGGINTGELFF